The 20 T cell receptor beta chains below all came from one sample that was sequenced in a study of Tregs in tolerant kidney transplant recipients. Method: immunoSEQ multiplex PCR; TCRdb's copy keeps in-frame clones and lacks some. This table has 98,000 or so clones, 85% to 90% appearing once. Here the sequenced sample was CD4+ T cells from blood, taken before the transplant. The receptors shown here come from a human donor who received a combined kidney and bone marrow transplant.

This clone appeared a few times. This rearrangement joins TRBV10-1 to TRBJ2-7; D possibly corresponds to TRBD1 (6 bases). Trimming left V 2 bases short and J 5 bases short, with 13 bases between. The CDR3 is 14 residues long. The germline gives CDR1 WNHNN, CDR2 SYGVQD (reference sequence). The CDR3 nucleotides are TGCGCCAGCAGTGAGAGCACAGGGACCCACGAGCAGTACTTC. Translation gives CASSESTGTHEQYF.

The chain links TRBV5-4 to TRBJ2-7; 9 nucleotides match TRBD2. From germline, CDR1 is SGHNT and CDR2 YYREEE (reference sequence). The CDR3 totals 15 residues. The trim removed 1 base at V and 7 bases at J, leaving 9 bases unmatched. Here the CDR3 DNA reads TGTGCCAGCAGCTTGACCACCAGCGGGGGGTTTGAGCAGTACTTC. It yields the protein CASSLTTSGGFEQYF.

The chain recombines TRBV28 with TRBJ1-5, with D maybe TRBD1 (6 bases). Germline V gene data show CDR1 as MDHEN and CDR2 as SYDVKM. There are 17 residues in the CDR3. Trimming left V 4 bases short and J 3 bases short, with 19 bases between. CDR3 residues: CASSSDRLGTYNQPQHF. CDR3 nucleotide sequence: TGTGCCAGCAGTTCCGACAGGTTAGGGACCTACAATCAGCCCCAGCATTTT.

V and J are TRBV5-1 and TRBJ2-3; TRBD2 matches 12 bases. From germline, CDR1 is SGHRS and CDR2 YFSETQ. The length of the CDR3 is 16 residues. The V and J ends lost 4 bases and 5 bases, in that order; junction bases with no gene match: 8. For the CDR3, the DNA is TGCGCCAGCAGCGTTCTAGCGGGAGGGGCCGAAGATACGCAGTATTTT. Its translation: CASSVLAGGAEDTQYF.

The J gene is TRBJ1-4, the V gene TRBV7-9; 9 bases map to TRBD1. CDR1 is SEHNR, CDR2 FQNEAQ, per germline (reference sequence). This CDR3 has 19 residues. After removal of 3 bases from V and 3 bases from J, the junction contained 14 bases not matched to a gene. The CDR3 DNA sequence: TGTGCCAGCAGCTTCGCGGACAGGGGAAGTAGGAGAGCTAATGAAAAACTGTTTTTT. This sequence encodes CASSFADRGSRRANEKLFF.

This chain connects TRBV6-1 to TRBJ2-1; D remains ambiguous. Trimming took 4 bases from V and 7 from J, leaving 11 bases between them. Germline values: CDR1 MNHNS, CDR2 SASEGT. This CDR3 comprises 13 residues. This chain's CDR3 is CASSAGRINEQFF. CDR3 nucleotide sequence: TGTGCCAGCAGTGCTGGCCGTATTAATGAGCAGTTCTTC.

J is TRBJ1-2 and V is TRBV9; D remains unclear. V was cut by 0 bases and J by 4 bases, with 4 bases left in between. The germline V gene encodes CDR1 SGDLS and CDR2 YYNGEE. The CDR3 is 12 amino acids. CDR3 region: CASSVDTYGYTF. Written as DNA, the CDR3 is TGTGCCAGCAGCGTAGACACCTATGGCTACACCTTC.

The rearrangement uses TRBV5-1 and TRBJ1-3; TRBD1 is a possible D gene (5 bases). In germline, CDR1 is SGHRS, CDR2 YFSETQ. The CDR3 is 17 amino acids. V was cut by 3 bases and J by 0 bases, with 16 bases left in between. CDR3 nucleotides: TGCGCCAGCAGCTCGGGACTTCGGTCCAGCTCTGGAAACACCATATATTTT. This sequence encodes CASSSGLRSSSGNTIYF.

The chain links TRBV5-4 to TRBJ2-7; TRBD2 agrees at 11 bases. This CDR3 region has 17 residues. J was trimmed by 2 bases and V by 0 bases; bases with no gene match: 7. Germline values: CDR1 SGHNT, CDR2 YYREEE (reference sequence). CDR3 in amino acids: CASSLVGLADSAYEQYF. The DNA for the CDR3 is TGTGCCAGCAGCTTGGTGGGACTAGCGGACTCAGCCTACGAGCAGTACTTC.

This chain connects TRBV27 to TRBJ1-2, with 8 bases lining up with TRBD1. The CDR3 runs to 16 residues. The germline V gene has CDR1 MNHEY and CDR2 SMNVEV (reference sequence). V lost 6 bases, J lost 2 bases, and 11 bases stayed unmatched. The CDR3: CASRRTGTGLNYGYTF. DNA for the CDR3: TGTGCCAGCAGACGCACCGGGACAGGACTCAACTATGGCTACACCTTC.

This chain joins TRBV27 and TRBJ1-5; D gene uncertain. There are 15 residues in the CDR3. V lost 5 bases to trimming and J lost 5 bases, with 16 bases between them. Per the germline V gene, CDR1 is MNHEY and CDR2 is SMNVEV (reference sequence). CDR3 in amino acids: CASSPLDLQDQPQHF. CDR3 sequence (DNA): TGTGCCAGCAGTCCCCTAGACCTCCAAGATCAGCCCCAGCATTTT.

CDR3 in DNA: TGCGCCAGCAGCCAAGATCAGCGGACAGGGACCTACGAGCAGTACTTC. Its protein is CASSQDQRTGTYEQYF. This chain joins TRBV4-1 and TRBJ2-7; 8 bases fit TRBD1. CDR3 size: 16 residues. With 0 bases clipped from V and 2 bases from J, the junction kept 6 bases outside the gene matches. CDR1 is MGHRA, CDR2 YSYEKL, per germline.

CDR3 sequence: CASSETPPDSLGSTEAFF. The CDR3 bases are TGCGCCAGCAGCGAGACCCCTCCAGACAGCTTGGGTTCCACTGAAGCTTTCTTT. The chain carries TRBV5-1 and TRBJ1-1; D might be TRBD1 (5 bases). CDR3 length equals 18 residues. Germline V gives CDR1 SGHRS, CDR2 YFSETQ. V lost 4 bases and J 4 bases, leaving 26 bases between the germline ends.

This clone was seen only once. The rearrangement links TRBV5-1 to TRBJ2-3; 11 bases fit TRBD2. The CDR3 runs 16 residues. The V gene's germline CDR1 is SGHRS and CDR2 YFSETQ. J lost 0 bases, V lost 3 bases, and 3 bases had no gene match. The CDR3 protein is CASSYRLAGSTDTQYF. DNA of the CDR3: TGCGCCAGCAGCTACCGACTAGCGGGGAGCACAGATACGCAGTATTTT.

The rearrangement uses TRBV29-1 and TRBJ2-5; TRBD1 matches at 11 bases. V shed 4 bases and J 0 bases; nucleotides not matched to a gene: 13. The germline V gene has CDR1 SQVTM and CDR2 ANQGSEA. This CDR3 is 18 amino acids long. The CDR3 loop reads CSVAGQGAETEYQETQYF. Here the CDR3 DNA reads TGCAGCGTTGCAGGACAGGGGGCGGAGACCGAGTACCAAGAGACCCAGTACTTC.

V usage is TRBV18 and J usage is TRBJ2-1, with D possibly matching TRBD2 (6 bases). Trimming pared 6 bases from V and 6 bases from J, leaving 18 bases between. The germline V gene encodes CDR1 KGHSH and CDR2 LQKENI. The CDR3 spans 15 residues. The CDR3 DNA reads TGTGCCAGCTCTCTGGACTACGAAAGAGGCAATGAGCAGTTCTTC. Protein: CASSLDYERGNEQFF.

This clone has a handful of counts. This sequence joins TRBV4-3 and TRBJ1-5; 7 bases align to TRBD1. V shed 6 bases and J 2 bases; nucleotides not matched to a gene: 7. The CDR3 consists of 15 residues. Germline V gene sequence: CDR1 LGHNA, CDR2 YSLEER. The CDR3 DNA is TGCGCCAGCAGACAGGACAGGTTTGGCAATCAGCCCCAGCATTTT. It codes for CASRQDRFGNQPQHF.

The table lists this clone with a count of one. V and J are TRBV4-2 and TRBJ2-3; perhaps TRBD2 as D (6 bases). The germline V gene encodes CDR1 LGHNA and CDR2 YNFKEQ. The CDR3 totals 15 residues. Trimming removed 5 bases from V and 8 bases from J, with 20 bases in between. DNA for the CDR3: TGTGCCAGCAGCTCTGTAGCGGACCCCTTTGGTACGCAGTATTTT. Translated: CASSSVADPFGTQYF.

The genes are TRBV5-4 and TRBJ2-7; D remains unclear. The CDR3 has 14 residues. Germline-derived CDR1 and CDR2 are SGHNT and YYREEE (reference sequence). V dropped 0 bases and J dropped 0 bases, with 7 bases sitting between them. Written as DNA, the CDR3 is TGTGCCAGCAGCTTGGACTTGAGCTCCTACGAGCAGTACTTC. It is translated as CASSLDLSSYEQYF.

CDR3 loop: CASSFSSGDYGYTF. The CDR3 DNA reads TGTGCCAGCAGCTTTTCTTCAGGGGACTATGGCTACACCTTC. The rearrangement uses TRBV11-2 and TRBJ1-2; maybe TRBD1 (6 bases). Trimming cost V 3 bases and J 3 bases, with 11 bases left between them. The CDR3 has 14 amino acids. The germline CDR1 and CDR2 sequences are SGHAT and FQNNGV.